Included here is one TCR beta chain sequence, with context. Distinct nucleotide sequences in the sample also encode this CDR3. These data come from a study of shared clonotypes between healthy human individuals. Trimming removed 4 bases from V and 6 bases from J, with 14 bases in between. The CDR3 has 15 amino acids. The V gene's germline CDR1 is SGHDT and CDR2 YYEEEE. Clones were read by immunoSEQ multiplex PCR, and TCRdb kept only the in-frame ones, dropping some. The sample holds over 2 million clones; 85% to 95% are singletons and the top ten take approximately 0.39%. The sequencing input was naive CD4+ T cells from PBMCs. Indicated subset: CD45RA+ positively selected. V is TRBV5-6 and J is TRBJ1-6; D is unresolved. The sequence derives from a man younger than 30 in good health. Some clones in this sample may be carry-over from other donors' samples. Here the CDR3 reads CASSPRPGSNSPLHF. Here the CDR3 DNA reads TGTGCCAGCAGCCCACGGCCGGGGTCTAATTCACCCCTCCACTTT.